The 14 T cell receptor beta chains listed next were all sequenced from one sample in a study of OX40 agonist ivuxolimab in advanced cancers. The method was immunoSEQ multiplex PCR; TCRdb's version includes in-frame clones alone and lacks a portion of them. The data contain nearly 70,000 clones, roughly 85% of them seen just once; the ten biggest clones take up approximately 8%. The sample here was CD4+ or CD8+ T cells sorted from blood, taken in a trial of the OX40 agonist ivuxolimab. The receptor set was obtained from an adult with an advanced solid tumor such as melanoma, head and neck, liver or kidney cancer.

The V gene is TRBV5-4, the J gene TRBJ2-7; D gene uncertain. The CDR3 covers 15 residues. Trimming removed 0 bases from V and 5 bases from J, with 15 bases in between. Germline V gene sequence: CDR1 SGHNT, CDR2 YYREEE (reference sequence). This CDR3 is CASSLGPDGIHEQYF. The CDR3 DNA sequence: TGTGCCAGCAGCTTGGGACCTGATGGCATCCACGAGCAGTACTTC.

Comment on this clone: The same CDR3 can be traced to other DNA sequences in this sample. This rearrangement joins TRBV10-3 to TRBJ2-5; D is unresolved. The CDR3 consists of 11 residues. Deletions cut 0 bases from V and 5 bases from J, with 1 base between. Per germline, CDR1 ENHRY and CDR2 SYGVKD. In DNA, the CDR3 is TGTGCCATCAGTGAGTCGGAGACCCAGTACTTC. Amino acid sequence: CAISESETQYF.

CDR3 amino acids: CASRRGQGFYNEQFF. The DNA for the CDR3 is TGTGCCAGCAGAAGAGGACAGGGGTTCTACAATGAGCAGTTCTTC. The V gene is TRBV7-6, the J gene TRBJ2-1; 9 positions match TRBD1. This CDR3 contains 15 residues. Germline trimming cut 6 bases from V and 3 bases from J; bases unmatched to any gene: 6. The germline gives CDR1 SGHVS, CDR2 FNYEAQ.

V gene TRBV11-2 combines with J gene TRBJ1-1, with 7 bases fitting TRBD1. The V gene's germline CDR1 is SGHAT and CDR2 FQNNGV. CDR3 size: 14 residues. V dropped 5 bases and J dropped 1; count of bases not matched to a gene: 4. Here the CDR3 DNA reads TGTGCCAGCAGCCGGGGACAGCCGAACACTGAAGCTTTCTTT. Translated, it gives CASSRGQPNTEAFF.

The V call is TRBV27, the J call TRBJ1-1; tentative D call: TRBD1 (5 bases). Germline CDR1 and CDR2: MNHEY and SMNVEV (reference sequence). V dropped 0 bases and J dropped 0 bases, with 11 bases sitting between them. The CDR3 is made up of 16 amino acids. Here the CDR3 DNA reads TGTGCCAGCAGTTTATCGGGGGTTCTCCTGAACACTGAAGCTTTCTTT. This sequence encodes CASSLSGVLLNTEAFF.

The table lists this clone with a count of one. The same CDR3 can be traced to other DNA sequences in this sample. The chain is built from TRBV10-3 and TRBJ1-4; TRBD1 matches 9 bases. The CDR3 has 12 residues. V lost 8 bases and J lost 5; bases outside the gene matches: 0. Per the germline V gene, CDR1 is ENHRY and CDR2 is SYGVKD. The DNA for the CDR3 is TGTGCCATCGGGACAGGGAATGAAAAACTGTTTTTT. Its translation is CAIGTGNEKLFF.

The chain recombines TRBV4-1 with TRBJ1-2; 7 bases fit TRBD1. Germline V CDR1 and CDR2: MGHRA, YSYEKL. The V and J ends lost 1 base and 8 bases, in that order; junction bases with no gene match: 10. The CDR3 totals 15 residues. CDR3 sequence (DNA): TGCGCCAGCAGCCAAGCAAGGGACAGAATCCGGGGCTACACCTTC. Protein product: CASSQARDRIRGYTF.

The chain combines TRBV28 with TRBJ2-7; D may be TRBD2 (6 bases). V lost 2 bases and J 3 bases, leaving 14 bases between the germline ends. The CDR3 runs to 15 residues. Germline values: CDR1 MDHEN, CDR2 SYDVKM. CDR3 DNA: TGTGCCAGCAGTTTAGTCTCGGGACTCAGCTACGAGCAGTACTTC. Translated: CASSLVSGLSYEQYF.

CDR3 DNA: TGTGCCAGCAGTTCCCTTTTGGGTGGGGCGGAGACCCAGTACTTC. Its protein is CASSSLLGGAETQYF. The V call is TRBV28, the J call TRBJ2-5, with a tentative D call TRBD1 (5 bases). V lost 4 bases and J lost 5, with 17 bases in between. Germline V gene sequence: CDR1 MDHEN, CDR2 SYDVKM. The CDR3 runs 15 residues.

This chain uses TRBV7-3 with TRBJ1-3; D is ambiguous. Germline V gene data show CDR1 as SGHTA and CDR2 as FQGTGA. The germline V and J ends were trimmed by 2 bases and 0 bases, with 8 bases remaining between them. The CDR3 loop spans 15 amino acids. The CDR3 DNA reads as TGTGCCAGCAGCTTACAACCAGGCTCTGGAAACACCATATATTTT. It translates to CASSLQPGSGNTIYF.

This clone showed up just once. The V call is TRBV6-6, the J call TRBJ2-5; no clear D gene. The CDR3 runs 12 residues. V was pared by 0 bases and J by 5 bases, with 4 bases between. Germline V CDR1 and CDR2: MNHNY, SVGAGI (reference sequence). This CDR3 reads CASSYSFETQYF. For the CDR3, the DNA is TGTGCCAGCAGTTACTCTTTCGAGACCCAGTACTTC.

The CDR3, as DNA: TGTGCCAGCTCACCACCGTACGGCTTGAACACTGAAGCTTTCTTT. Its translation is CASSPPYGLNTEAFF. This chain links TRBV18 with TRBJ1-1, with D unresolved. This CDR3 contains 15 residues. Germline CDR1 is KGHSH and CDR2 is LQKENI. V lost 0 bases, J lost 0 bases, and 8 bases lay in between.

V is TRBV15 and J is TRBJ2-1; 8 bases are shared with TRBD2. The junction had 4 bases not matched to a gene; V was cut back by 1 base and J by 2 bases. The CDR3 is 16 amino acids. CDR1 LNHNV and CDR2 YYDKDF come from the germline V gene (reference sequence). For the CDR3, the DNA is TGTGCCACCAGCAGAGGCCAGCGGGGGACCTACAATGAGCAGTTCTTC. Translating it yields CATSRGQRGTYNEQFF.

The chain links TRBV29-1 to TRBJ2-7, with D possibly being TRBD1 or TRBD2 (6 bases each). Germline assignment: CDR1 SQVTM and CDR2 ANQGSEA. V gave up 4 bases and J gave up 4 bases, with 14 bases separating them. The CDR3 has 13 amino acids. The CDR3 DNA is TGCAGCGTTGGGAGGGACAATGGTTACGAGCAGTACTTC. This codes for CSVGRDNGYEQYF.